The 17 T cell receptor beta chains reported below all come from one sample, sequenced in a study of blood T cell repertoires in COVID-19. The data were produced by immunoSEQ multiplex PCR, yet TCRdb's version contains in-frame clones alone and is incomplete. The repertoire has some 280,000 clones, roughly 89% of them found once; the top ten carry 0.94%. The source material was peripheral blood. The receptors originated from a woman in her thirties or forties who had recovered from COVID-19.

The J gene is TRBJ2-7, the V gene TRBV6-6; D is perhaps TRBD1 (6 bases). The CDR3 sequence is 13 residues long. The V gene's germline CDR1 is MNHNY and CDR2 SVGAGI (reference sequence). Trimming removed 7 bases at V and 2 bases at J, with 12 bases between. CDR3 sequence reads: CASTGTLAYEQYF. CDR3 DNA: TGTGCCAGCACCGGGACACTAGCCTACGAGCAGTACTTC.

This CDR3 is CAWSVGQSNTGELFF. CDR3 DNA sequence: TGTGCCTGGAGTGTGGGACAGTCGAACACCGGGGAGCTGTTTTTT. The chain employs TRBV30 and TRBJ2-2; 7 bases are a match to TRBD1. Per germline, CDR1 GTSNPN and CDR2 SVGIG (reference sequence). This CDR3 is 15 amino acids long. With 0 bases clipped from V and 0 bases from J, the junction kept 1 base outside the gene matches.

The chain recombines TRBV20-1 with TRBJ2-1, with 9 bases fitting TRBD2. Germline CDR1 DFQATT, CDR2 SNEGSKA (reference sequence). J gave up 8 bases and V 3 bases, and 11 bases lay outside the gene matches. The length of the CDR3 is 15 residues. The CDR3 sequence is CSASASAGGFDEQFF. The CDR3 bases are TGCAGTGCTAGTGCGTCAGCGGGAGGATTCGATGAGCAGTTCTTC.

The chain uses TRBV27 and TRBJ2-1; 10 positions match TRBD2. Per the germline V gene, CDR1 is MNHEY and CDR2 is SMNVEV (reference sequence). This CDR3 comprises 16 residues. V gave up 6 bases and J gave up 7 bases; unmatched junction bases: 12. The CDR3 loop is CASRPPGTSVGNEQFF. The CDR3 nucleotides read TGTGCCAGCAGGCCCCCCGGGACTAGCGTAGGTAATGAGCAGTTCTTC.

V gene TRBV5-1 combines with J gene TRBJ2-3, with TRBD2 identical over 8 bases. The CDR3 is 15 residues long. In germline, CDR1 is SGHRS, CDR2 YFSETQ. J lost 5 bases, V lost 0 bases, and 5 bases had no gene match. CDR3 sequence: CASSLEREFLDTQYF. CDR3 in DNA: TGCGCCAGCAGCTTGGAGCGGGAGTTCTTAGATACGCAGTATTTT.

Regarding this clone: At one end, the junction sequence differs from germline, possibly due to a read error. This chain links TRBV3-1 (or the pseudogene TRBV3-2) with TRBJ2-3, with 9 bases lining up with TRBD2. Looked up from germline, CDR1 is LGHDT and CDR2 is YNNKEL (reference sequence). The CDR3 has 15 residues. The CDR3 spells CASSHSGTSKDTQYF. For the CDR3, the DNA is TGTGCCAGCAGCCATTCCGGGACTAGCAAAGATACGCAGTATTTT.

As regards this clone: Other DNA sequences in the same sample also yield this CDR3. The rearrangement joins TRBV28 to TRBJ1-2, with 8 bases identical to TRBD1. Germline CDR1 reads MDHEN; CDR2 reads SYDVKM. There are 13 residues in the CDR3. J was trimmed by 4 bases and V by 4 bases; bases with no gene match: 2. The CDR3 nucleotides read TGTGCCAGCAGTTCCGGACAGGGCTATGGCTACACCTTC. It translates to CASSSGQGYGYTF.

The V gene is TRBV25-1, the J gene TRBJ2-7; 7 bases agree with TRBD2. The V segment lost 2 bases and the J segment 1 base; nucleotides outside the gene matches: 5. CDR1 is MGHDK and CDR2 is SYGVNS in the germline V gene. The CDR3 has 15 residues. The CDR3 nucleotides read TGTGCCAGCAGTGAAGGTAGCGGGCCATCCTACGAGCAGTACTTC. Amino acid sequence: CASSEGSGPSYEQYF.

The V call is TRBV7-3, the J call TRBJ2-3, with 7 bases fitting TRBD1. The germline CDR1 and CDR2 sequences are SGHTA and FQGTGA. CDR3 size: 15 residues. After removal of 5 bases from V and 2 bases from J, the junction contained 7 bases not matched to a gene. This CDR3 reads CASSRQGIFTDTQYF. The DNA of the CDR3 is TGTGCCAGCAGCAGACAGGGAATTTTCACAGATACGCAGTATTTT. Full variable domain (outside the CDR3, taken from reference TRBV7-3 and TRBJ2-3): GAGVSQTPSNKVTEKGKYVELRCDPISGHTALYWYRQSLGQGPEFLIYFQGTGAADDSGLPNDRFFAVRPEGSVSTLKIQRTERGDSAVYLCASSRQGIFTDTQYFGPGTRLTVL.

The chain carries TRBV30 and TRBJ2-7; D is undetermined. The ends were cut back, 0 bases at V and 6 bases at J, with 6 bases in the middle. Germline assignment: CDR1 GTSNPN and CDR2 SVGIG (reference sequence). The CDR3 is 11 residues long. CDR3 DNA: TGTGCCTGGAGTGTTGCAGGCGAGCAGTACTTC. As protein: CAWSVAGEQYF.

This clone was detected only once. J is TRBJ2-1 and V is TRBV27; 10 bases agree with TRBD2. The CDR3 runs 15 residues. The V segment lost 5 bases and the J segment 4 bases; nucleotides outside the gene matches: 5. Germline CDR1 is MNHEY and CDR2 is SMNVEV (reference sequence). The CDR3 DNA sequence: TGTGCCAGCAGTAAAGGGACTAGCGTTTACAATGAGCAGTTCTTC. It translates to CASSKGTSVYNEQFF.

This clone was counted once. The V call is TRBV5-1, the J call TRBJ2-3; 8 nucleotides align to TRBD1. CDR1 and CDR2 from the germline V gene are SGHRS and YFSETQ. The CDR3 has 14 residues. V lost 3 bases to trimming and J lost 0 bases; unmatched junction nucleotides: 0. The DNA of the CDR3 is TGCGCCAGCAGCTGGACAGGGAGCACAGATACGCAGTATTTT. Translating it yields CASSWTGSTDTQYF.

The genes are TRBV20-1 and TRBJ2-7; no firm D call. The CDR3 has 11 residues. Germline V gene data show CDR1 as DFQATT and CDR2 as SNEGSKA (reference sequence). Trimming shortened V by 1 base and J by 2 bases, and 3 bases separated the two germline ends. The CDR3 reads CSARAAYEQYF. The CDR3 region has the DNA TGCAGTGCTAGAGCGGCCTACGAGCAGTACTTC.

This clone was recorded once. V is TRBV30 and J is TRBJ1-1; the match to TRBD1 covers 7 bases. The CDR3 contains 12 residues. V dropped 0 bases and J dropped 7; count of bases not matched to a gene: 2. The germline V gene has CDR1 GTSNPN and CDR2 SVGIG (reference sequence). CDR3: CAWSVQGIEAFF. DNA for the CDR3: TGTGCCTGGAGTGTACAGGGGATTGAAGCTTTCTTT.

The chain uses TRBV19 and TRBJ1-5; D not resolved. CDR3 length equals 13 residues. Deletions cut 7 bases from V and 0 bases from J, with 7 bases between. Germline CDR1 is LNHDA and CDR2 is SQIVND (reference sequence). The CDR3 sequence: CASTQYSNQPQHF. CDR3 bases: TGTGCCAGTACTCAGTATAGCAATCAGCCCCAGCATTTT. The whole variable domain, remainder taken from reference TRBV19 and TRBJ1-5, is DGGITQSPKYLFRKEGQNVTLSCEQNLNHDAMYWYRQDPGQGLRLIYYSQIVNDFQKGDIAEGYSVSREKKESFPLTVTSAQKNPTAFYLCASTQYSNQPQHFGDGTRLSIL.

The V gene is TRBV6-8, the J gene TRBJ2-3; 8 nucleotides match TRBD2. Germline V gene lookup returns CDR1 MNHGY and CDR2 SAAAGT. The CDR3 loop spans 15 amino acids. Losses at the gene ends were 5 bases for V and 4 bases for J; bases not matched to a gene: 8. The CDR3 region is CASSPEREPPDTQYF. The CDR3 nucleotides read TGTGCCAGCAGTCCGGAGCGGGAGCCCCCAGATACGCAGTATTTT.

This clone was recorded once. J is TRBJ2-1 and V is TRBV14, with TRBD2 as a possible D gene (6 bases). This CDR3 has 16 amino acids. The germline gives CDR1 SGHDN, CDR2 FVKESK. V lost 4 bases and J lost 2, with 15 bases in between. The CDR3 protein is CASSLPGVAAYNEQFF. The DNA for the CDR3 is TGTGCCAGCAGCCTACCTGGGGTAGCGGCCTACAATGAGCAGTTCTTC.